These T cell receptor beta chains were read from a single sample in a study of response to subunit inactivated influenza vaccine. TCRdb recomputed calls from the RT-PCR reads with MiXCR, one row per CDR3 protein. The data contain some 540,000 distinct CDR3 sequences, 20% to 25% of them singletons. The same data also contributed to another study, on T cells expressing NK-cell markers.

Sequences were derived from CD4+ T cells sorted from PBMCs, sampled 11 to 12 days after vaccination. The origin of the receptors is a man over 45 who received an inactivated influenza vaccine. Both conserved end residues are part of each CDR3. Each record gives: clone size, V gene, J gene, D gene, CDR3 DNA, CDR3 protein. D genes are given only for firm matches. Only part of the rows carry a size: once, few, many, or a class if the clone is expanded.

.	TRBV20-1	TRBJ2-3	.	TGCAGTGCCAGCCGGACCGCGGCAGATACGCAGTATTTT	CSASRTAADTQYF
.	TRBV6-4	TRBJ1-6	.	TGTGCCAGCAGTGACCAAATGGATAATTCACCCCTCCACTTT	CASSDQMDNSPLHF
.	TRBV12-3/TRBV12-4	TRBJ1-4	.	TGTGCCAGCAGTTTAGTACGATCGTACACGGATGGGAAACTGTTTTTT	CASSLVRSYTDGKLFF
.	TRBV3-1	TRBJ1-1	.	TGTGCCAGCAGCTGGTGGACAGAGAACACTGAAGCTTTCTTT	CASSWWTENTEAFF
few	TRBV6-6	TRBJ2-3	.	TGTGCCAGCAGTTCGTTTTTAGTGGAATCGCAGTATTTT	CASSSFLVESQYF
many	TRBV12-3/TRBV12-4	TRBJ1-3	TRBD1	TGTGCCAGCACCCCCTGGCAGGGGGACTCTGGAAACACCATATATTTT	CASTPWQGDSGNTIYF
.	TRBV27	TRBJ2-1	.	TGTGCCAGCAAACGGGGGAACAACAATGAGCAGTTCTTC	CASKRGNNNEQFF
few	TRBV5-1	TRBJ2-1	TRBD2	TGCGCCAGCAGCTTGGAGGTAGCGGGGCCCAATGAGCAGTTCTTC	CASSLEVAGPNEQFF
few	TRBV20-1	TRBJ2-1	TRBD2	TGCAGTGCTAGTGGGGCGGGAGTCTACAATGAGCAGTTCTTC	CSASGAGVYNEQFF
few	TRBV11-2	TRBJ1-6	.	TGTGCCAGCAGCTTAGATAACAGCTATAATTCACCCCTCCACTTT	CASSLDNSYNSPLHF
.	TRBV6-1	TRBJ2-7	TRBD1	TGTGCCAGCACCAACAGGGGGAACGCATACGAGCAGTACTTC	CASTNRGNAYEQYF
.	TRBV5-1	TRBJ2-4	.	TGCGCCAGCAGCTTGGGAGCTAGCGATGGCATTCAGTACTTC	CASSLGASDGIQYF
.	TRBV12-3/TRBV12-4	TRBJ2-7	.	TGTGCCAGCACGACAGGCTCCTACGAGCAGTACTTC	CASTTGSYEQYF
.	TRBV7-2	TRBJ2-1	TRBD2	TGTGCCAGCAGCTTCTTTGCTAGCGGGGACAATGAGCAGTTCTTC	CASSFFASGDNEQFF
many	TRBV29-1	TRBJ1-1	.	TGCAGCGTCGACAGCCCACGGAACACTGAAGCTTTCTTT	CSVDSPRNTEAFF
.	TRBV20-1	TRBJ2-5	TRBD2	TGCAGTGCTGATTTATTCAGACTAGCGGGAACCCAAGAGACCCAGTACTTC	CSADLFRLAGTQETQYF
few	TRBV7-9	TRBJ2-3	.	TGTGCCAGCAGCTTAGAGACAACTTCTACGCAGTATTTT	CASSLETTSTQYF
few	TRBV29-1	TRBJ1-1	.	TGCAGCGTTGGATATTTAAGGGCGGGAACTGAAGCTTTCTTT	CSVGYLRAGTEAFF
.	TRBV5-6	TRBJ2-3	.	TGTGCCAGCAGCTTCCCGGACAGAGTTACAGATACGCAGTATTTT	CASSFPDRVTDTQYF
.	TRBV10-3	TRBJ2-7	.	TGTGCCATCAGCCTGCGGACAACCGGCTACGAGCAGTACTTC	CAISLRTTGYEQYF
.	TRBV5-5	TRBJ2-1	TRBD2	TGTGCCAGCAGCTTGGTAGCGGGGGACAATGAGCAGTTCTTC	CASSLVAGDNEQFF
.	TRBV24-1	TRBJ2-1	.	TGTGCCACCAGTGATGCGGGAAGGCCTTACAGTGAGCAGTTCTTC	CATSDAGRPYSEQFF
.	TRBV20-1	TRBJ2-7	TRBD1	TGCAGTGCCACGGACAGGATGGTCTCCGAGCAGTACTTC	CSATDRMVSEQYF
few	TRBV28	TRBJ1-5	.	TGTGCCAGCCTCGGTAGCAATCAGCCCCAGCATTTT	CASLGSNQPQHF
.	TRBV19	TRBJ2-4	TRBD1	TGTGCCAGTAGGCAGACAGGGTTAGGGGGCAAAAACATTCAGTACTTC	CASRQTGLGGKNIQYF
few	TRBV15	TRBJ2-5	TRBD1	TGTGCCACCAGCACAGACATTGACAGGGTGGAGACCCAGTACTTC	CATSTDIDRVETQYF
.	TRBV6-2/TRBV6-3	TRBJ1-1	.	TGTGCCAGCAGTTTCGGACAGTGGAACACTGAAGCTTTCTTT	CASSFGQWNTEAFF